This T cell receptor (beta chain) was found in a study of CD8+ T cells in alopecia areata. Treatment denoted: oral pan-JAK inhibitor, 5-10 mg twice daily. Reverse transcription of extracted RNA yielded cDNA, which provided the sequencing template. Only in-frame clones appear in the TCRdb table, and some are missing; sequencing was by immunoSEQ multiplex PCR. This table has about 270,000 clones, 60% appearing once. From germline, CDR1 is MNHNY and CDR2 SVGAGI (reference sequence). The ends were cut back, 2 bases at V and 2 bases at J, with 3 bases in the middle. The CDR3 has 12 residues. V is TRBV6-6 and J is TRBJ1-2; no firm D call. Sequenced material: CD4+ T cells sorted from blood, taken around week 54, from a patient treated with tofacitinib. This TCR was recovered from a human donor with alopecia areata. The CDR3 DNA sequence: TGTGCCAGCAGTTACACAAACTATGGCTACACCTTC. This encodes CASSYTNYGYTF.